Listed below are T cell receptor beta chains from one sample, sequenced in a study of regulatory T cells in long-lasting Graves disease. TCRdb called the multiplex PCR reads again in MiXCR, with one record for every CDR3 protein. The table has roughly 530,000 distinct CDR3 sequences, roughly 16% seen once. The data were also submitted as part of a second study, on T cells in Graves' hyperthyroidism and ophthalmopathy.

Source: peripheral blood mononuclear cells (PBMCs), taken at new diagnosis, from a patient treated with antithyroid drugs. All receptors derive from a woman aged 35 to 59 with Graves disease. CDR3s include the opening cysteine and the closing phenylalanine or tryptophan. The D gene is left open where the match is weak. Clone sizes are given selectively: once, few, many, or a class where the clone is expanded.

v_call,clone_size,j_call,d_call,cdr3_nt,cdr3_aa
TRBV25-1,many,TRBJ1-1,NA,TGTGCCAGCAGGAAGACAAGCCAGAACACTGAAGCTTTCTTT,CASRKTSQNTEAFF
TRBV7-9,NA,TRBJ2-7,TRBD1,TGTGCCAGCAGCCCTGGGACAGGTCCAACCTACGAGCAGTACTTC,CASSPGTGPTYEQYF
TRBV6-1,many,TRBJ2-3,NA,TGTGCCAGCAGGGTCAGGGGAGGGACAGATACGCAGTATTTT,CASRVRGGTDTQYF
TRBV4-2,NA,TRBJ1-2,NA,TGTGCCAGCAGGAGGACCGTGGCGTCCGGTAACTATGGCTACACCTTC,CASRRTVASGNYGYTF
TRBV10-1,NA,TRBJ2-3,TRBD2,TGCGCCAGCAGTGAGTCGCTAGCGGGGAGCACAGATACGCAGTATTTT,CASSESLAGSTDTQYF
TRBV27,NA,TRBJ2-2,TRBD1,TGTGCCAGCAGTTTTCGAGACAGGGTGGGCGGGGAGCTGTTTTTT,CASSFRDRVGGELFF
TRBV7-2,many,TRBJ2-4,NA,TGTGCCAGCAGACCTCCCGGGACGGGAAACATTCAGTACTTC,CASRPPGTGNIQYF
TRBV3-1,many,TRBJ1-5,NA,TGTGCCAGCAGCCCCCGGGACACAGTGGGGACCCAGCATTTT,CASSPRDTVGTQHF
TRBV12-3/TRBV12-4,NA,TRBJ1-4,TRBD1,TGTGCCAGCAGTCTGGGGACAGAAAATGAAAAACTGTTTTTT,CASSLGTENEKLFF
TRBV20-1,NA,TRBJ1-1,NA,TGCAGTGCTAGAGGGCACGGGGACACTGAAGCTTTCTTT,CSARGHGDTEAFF
TRBV19,NA,TRBJ2-7,NA,TGTGCCAGTAGTCTAGGGGCCGGGCGGCTCCACGAGCAGTACTTC,CASSLGAGRLHEQYF
TRBV3-1,many,TRBJ2-1,NA,TGTGCCAGCAGCCTACGAAGGGGGTACAATGAGCAGTTCTTC,CASSLRRGYNEQFF
TRBV28,many,TRBJ1-2,TRBD1,TGTGCCAGCAGCCGTCCCGGGACAGGGGGCTATGGCTACACCTTC,CASSRPGTGGYGYTF
TRBV11-2,few,TRBJ2-1,NA,TGTGCCAGCACCAAGGGGGGGACCTACAATGAGCAGTTCTTC,CASTKGGTYNEQFF
TRBV20-1,many,TRBJ2-5,NA,TGCAGTGCTAGAGATGGACGGGACCACCAAGAGACCCAGTACTTC,CSARDGRDHQETQYF
TRBV15,once,TRBJ2-3,NA,TGTGCCACGGGTTCATGGGAGAGCTCAGATACGCAGTATTTT,CATGSWESSDTQYF
TRBV28,NA,TRBJ2-5,TRBD2,TGTGCCAGCAGTTTAGCTGGGACTAGCGGGGGTGGGGAGACCCAGTACTTC,CASSLAGTSGGGETQYF
TRBV7-2,NA,TRBJ2-5,NA,TGTGCCAGCAGCCCAAGCGGTGGGAGTCAAGAGACCCAGTACTTC,CASSPSGGSQETQYF
TRBV6-1,many,TRBJ1-6,NA,TGTGCCAGCAGAAGACTATACGAATTGCCAGGGGATTCACCCCTCCACTTT,CASRRLYELPGDSPLHF
TRBV5-1,NA,TRBJ2-3,NA,TGCGCCAGCAGCGGATCTCTAGCGACAGATACGCAGTATTTT,CASSGSLATDTQYF
TRBV6-5,NA,TRBJ2-7,NA,TGTGCCAGCAGTTTTTCCCCTTGGTGGACACCCTACGAGCAGTACTTC,CASSFSPWWTPYEQYF